A few counts support the clone carrying this T cell receptor beta chain. One end of the junction does not line up with germline, which may come from a read error. As originally analysed: It was from reference gene primer amplification that nucleated cell counts were estimated. Using immunoSEQ multiplex PCR, the repertoire was profiled, and TCRdb retains in-frame clones only, with some absent. That table is the source of V, J and clone size, and D and trimming were worked out from the DNA. Seen here are approximately 100,000 clones, 85% observed once, and the top ten hold about two fifths. The sample is drawn from a study of blood T cell repertoires in COVID-19. In the study overall: Spain, Italy and the United States supplied samples that represented acute and convalescent COVID-19. The analysed material was cDNA or gDNA that came from T cells, B-cell-depleted T cells, or PBMCs.

Sequences were obtained from peripheral blood. The sequence was collected from an older man with acute or convalescent COVID-19.

DNA of the CDR3: TGTGCCAGTAGTATAGGGGCAGGGGGCGCGTTGGACTTC. It encodes CASSIGAGGALDF. The V gene is TRBV19, the J gene TRBJ2-7; 8 nucleotides line up with TRBD1. Germline V lookup: CDR1 LNHDA, CDR2 SQIVND (reference sequence). This CDR3 contains 13 residues.